These T cell receptor beta chains were read from a single sample in a study of blood T cell repertoires in COVID-19. Profiled with immunoSEQ multiplex PCR; TCRdb holds only in-frame clones, not every one. The top ten hold about 2% of the sample, which has about 390,000 clones, around 87% seen once. Material for sequencing was peripheral blood. These receptors originate from a woman aged 60-75 years with COVID-19, enrolled during active disease. Each CDR3 is given with its conserved first and last residue. Each record gives: CDR3 length, clone size, J gene, V gene, D gene, CDR3 protein, CDR3 DNA. D genes are given only for firm matches. The listing skips clone size in some rows; elsewhere it reads once, few, many or a size class.

length: 17; size: once; J: TRBJ1-2; V: TRBV5-5; D: TRBD1; CDR3: CASSRQGTVNGYYGYTF; DNA: TGTGCCAGCAGCCGACAGGGGACCGTTAACGGCTACTATGGCTACACCTTC
length: 15; size: NA; J: TRBJ1-1; V: TRBV6-5; D: NA; CDR3: CASSPRPGANTEAFF; DNA: TGTGCCAGCAGTCCGCGGCCAGGGGCCAACACTGAAGCTTTCTTT
length: 19; size: NA; J: TRBJ2-3; V: TRBV5-5; D: TRBD2; CDR3: CASSPRGTSGGARTDTQYF; DNA: TGTGCCAGCAGCCCGCGGGGGACTAGCGGGGGGGCCAGGACAGATACGCAGTATTTT
length: 18; size: NA; J: TRBJ2-1; V: TRBV2; D: TRBD2; CDR3: CASSEPLTSGGARNEQFF; DNA: TGTGCCAGCAGCGAACCACTCACTAGCGGGGGGGCCCGGAATGAGCAGTTCTTC
length: 16; size: NA; J: TRBJ1-2; V: TRBV5-6; D: TRBD1; CDR3: CASSLIGRDRVYGYTF; DNA: TGTGCCAGCAGTTTAATCGGCCGGGACAGGGTATATGGCTACACCTTC
length: 11; size: NA; J: TRBJ1-1; V: TRBV19; D: TRBD1; CDR3: CATTGGTEAFF; DNA: TGTGCCACCACAGGGGGCACTGAAGCTTTCTTT
length: 16; size: few; J: TRBJ1-1; V: TRBV5-4; D: TRBD1; CDR3: CASSSPGQGMNTEAFF; DNA: TGTGCCAGCAGCTCTCCGGGACAGGGGATGAACACTGAAGCTTTCTTT
length: 15; size: NA; J: TRBJ1-2; V: TRBV18; D: TRBD1; CDR3: CASSPGQGALYGYTF; DNA: TGTGCCAGCTCACCAGGCCAGGGGGCCCTCTATGGCTACACCTTC
length: 20; size: once; J: TRBJ2-7; V: TRBV21-1; D: NA; CDR3: CASRIQNRDRGYLGGYEQYF; DNA: TGTGCCAGCAGGATCCAGAATCGGGACAGGGGTTATTTGGGCGGCTACGAGCAGTACTTC
length: 14; size: once; J: TRBJ2-5; V: TRBV7-9; D: NA; CDR3: CASSLNGRGETQYF; DNA: TGTGCCAGCAGTCTAAATGGTAGGGGGGAGACCCAGTACTTC
length: 14; size: NA; J: TRBJ1-1; V: TRBV6-5; D: NA; CDR3: CASSYSGRSGFAFF; DNA: TGTGCCAGCAGTTACTCCGGGAGGTCGGGGTTTGCTTTCTTT
length: 15; size: NA; J: TRBJ2-3; V: TRBV4-2; D: TRBD1; CDR3: CASSHGTESTDTQYF; DNA: TGTGCCAGCAGCCATGGGACAGAGAGCACAGATACGCAGTATTTT
length: 17; size: once; J: TRBJ2-7; V: TRBV14; D: NA; CDR3: CASSQDPRVSFSYEQYF; DNA: TGTGCCAGCAGCCAAGATCCGAGGGTCTCGTTCTCCTACGAGCAGTACTTC
length: 12; size: NA; J: TRBJ1-2; V: TRBV7-9; D: NA; CDR3: CASSLGGHGYTF; DNA: TGTGCCAGCAGCTTAGGGGGCCATGGCTACACCTTC
length: 15; size: NA; J: TRBJ1-1; V: TRBV6-5; D: TRBD1; CDR3: CASRRTGTGGTEAFF; DNA: TGTGCCAGCCGTAGGACCGGGACAGGAGGGACTGAAGCTTTCTTT
length: 14; size: NA; J: TRBJ1-2; V: TRBV2; D: TRBD1; CDR3: CASSGTVSNYGYTF; DNA: TGTGCCAGCAGCGGGACAGTTTCTAACTATGGCTACACCTTC
length: 15; size: NA; J: TRBJ2-5; V: TRBV15; D: TRBD1; CDR3: CATSRPGQGTETQYF; DNA: TGTGCCACCAGCAGACCCGGACAGGGTACCGAGACCCAGTACTTC
length: 14; size: NA; J: TRBJ2-5; V: TRBV6-5; D: NA; CDR3: CASSYGFSVETQYF; DNA: TGTGCCAGCAGTTACGGTTTTTCGGTAGAGACCCAGTACTTC
length: 15; size: NA; J: TRBJ1-3; V: TRBV28; D: NA; CDR3: CASSLAGISGNTIYF; DNA: TGTGCCAGCAGTTTAGCCGGGATCTCTGGAAACACCATATATTTT
length: 15; size: NA; J: TRBJ2-7; V: TRBV2; D: TRBD2; CDR3: CASSAGLAGPYEQYF; DNA: TGTGCCAGCAGTGCTGGACTAGCGGGGCCCTACGAGCAGTACTTC
length: 14; size: NA; J: TRBJ2-1; V: TRBV4-1; D: NA; CDR3: CASSQVQDRNEQFF; DNA: TGCGCCAGCAGCCAAGTGCAGGATAGGAATGAGCAGTTCTTC
length: 14; size: few; J: TRBJ1-1; V: TRBV7-3; D: TRBD1; CDR3: CASSFTGGNTEAFF; DNA: TGTGCCAGCAGCTTTACAGGGGGAAACACTGAAGCTTTCTTT
length: 18; size: NA; J: TRBJ2-5; V: TRBV4-2; D: TRBD2; CDR3: CASSSHGGSGGDKETQYF; DNA: TGTGCCAGCAGCTCACACGGCGGGAGCGGGGGCGACAAAGAGACCCAGTACTTC
length: 15; size: NA; J: TRBJ2-5; V: TRBV7-3; D: NA; CDR3: CASSSSGSYQETQYF; DNA: TGTGCCAGCAGCTCCTCCGGGAGCTACCAAGAGACCCAGTACTTC
length: 12; size: once; J: TRBJ2-7; V: TRBV11-2; D: TRBD1; CDR3: CASRVTGEVQYF; DNA: TGTGCCAGCAGAGTGACAGGGGAGGTGCAGTACTTC
length: 15; size: NA; J: TRBJ1-2; V: TRBV11-2; D: NA; CDR3: CASSLAQGNNYGYTF; DNA: TGTGCCAGCAGCTTAGCGCAGGGGAATAACTATGGCTACACCTTC
length: 16; size: NA; J: TRBJ2-7; V: TRBV6-5; D: TRBD2; CDR3: CASSYSGGGVTYEQYF; DNA: TGTGCCAGCAGTTACTCGGGCGGGGGGGTCACCTACGAGCAGTACTTC
length: 16; size: NA; J: TRBJ2-1; V: TRBV7-3; D: TRBD2; CDR3: CASRPAGGRGYNEQFF; DNA: TGTGCCAGCAGACCCGCGGGGGGCCGGGGCTACAATGAGCAGTTCTTC
length: 16; size: NA; J: TRBJ2-3; V: TRBV7-3; D: NA; CDR3: CASSAQSGGLTDTQYF; DNA: TGTGCCAGCAGTGCTCAGTCCGGGGGGCTCACAGATACGCAGTATTTT
length: 12; size: NA; J: TRBJ2-7; V: TRBV30; D: NA; CDR3: CAWSKTGYEQYF; DNA: TGTGCCTGGAGTAAAACAGGGTACGAGCAGTACTTC
length: 24; size: NA; J: TRBJ2-3; V: TRBV15; D: NA; CDR3: CATSSLRRGVLLYRYAVFWPRQYF; DNA: NA
length: 14; size: NA; J: TRBJ1-1; V: TRBV18; D: TRBD1; CDR3: CASSPQGADTEAFF; DNA: TGTGCCAGCTCACCGCAGGGGGCGGACACTGAAGCTTTCTTT
length: 15; size: NA; J: TRBJ1-1; V: TRBV5-3; D: TRBD1; CDR3: CARSFETGDNTEAFF; DNA: TGTGCCAGAAGCTTCGAGACAGGGGATAACACTGAAGCTTTCTTT
length: 20; size: NA; J: TRBJ2-2; V: TRBV11-2; D: TRBD1; CDR3: CASSLDYRTGVETNTGELFF; DNA: TGTGCCAGCAGCTTAGATTACAGGACAGGGGTCGAGACGAACACCGGGGAGCTGTTTTTT
length: 14; size: few; J: TRBJ1-1; V: TRBV6-5; D: NA; CDR3: CASSAGMKPTEAFF; DNA: TGTGCCAGCAGCGCCGGTATGAAGCCCACTGAAGCTTTCTTT
length: 18; size: NA; J: TRBJ2-2; V: TRBV5-1; D: TRBD2; CDR3: CASSGPTSGKSNTGELFF; DNA: TGCGCCAGCAGCGGACCGACTAGCGGTAAATCGAACACCGGGGAGCTGTTTTTT
length: 14; size: NA; J: TRBJ1-2; V: TRBV19; D: NA; CDR3: CASSLNGGHYGYTF; DNA: TGTGCCAGTAGCCTAAACGGGGGACACTATGGCTACACCTTC
length: 16; size: NA; J: TRBJ2-1; V: TRBV2; D: NA; CDR3: CASNPNPSASYNEQFF; DNA: TGTGCCAGCAACCCGAACCCTAGCGCCAGCTACAATGAGCAGTTCTTC
length: 16; size: NA; J: TRBJ2-1; V: TRBV24-1; D: TRBD1; CDR3: CATSDPGQGLHNEQFF; DNA: TGTGCCACCAGTGATCCGGGACAGGGGCTTCACAATGAGCAGTTCTTC
length: 13; size: NA; J: TRBJ1-5; V: TRBV3-1/TRBV3-2; D: NA; CDR3: CASSLSDQQPQHF; DNA: TGTGCCAGCAGCCTCTCCGATCAGCAGCCCCAGCATTTT
length: 16; size: NA; J: TRBJ1-5; V: TRBV19; D: TRBD1; CDR3: CASSRDRVPSNQPQHF; DNA: TGTGCCAGTAGCCGGGACAGGGTTCCAAGCAATCAGCCCCAGCATTTT
length: 14; size: NA; J: TRBJ1-4; V: TRBV11-2; D: TRBD1; CDR3: CASSSGGGGEKLFF; DNA: TGTGCCAGCAGCTCAGGGGGTGGAGGTGAAAAACTGTTTTTT
length: 14; size: NA; J: TRBJ1-5; V: TRBV4-1; D: NA; CDR3: CASSRDSYYQPQHF; DNA: TGCGCCAGCAGCCGCGACAGCTACTATCAGCCCCAGCATTTT
length: 15; size: NA; J: TRBJ2-7; V: TRBV5-6; D: TRBD2; CDR3: CASSRGGPNSYEQYF; DNA: TGTGCCAGCAGCCGCGGGGGGCCGAACTCCTACGAGCAGTACTTC
length: 15; size: NA; J: TRBJ2-1; V: TRBV6-5; D: TRBD2; CDR3: CASRFSGAVYNEQFF; DNA: TGTGCCAGCAGGTTTAGCGGGGCGGTCTACAATGAGCAGTTCTTC
length: 15; size: NA; J: TRBJ1-2; V: TRBV27; D: TRBD1; CDR3: CASSPTGTGSGGYTF; DNA: TGTGCCAGCAGTCCGACCGGGACAGGGAGTGGCGGCTACACCTTC
length: 17; size: NA; J: TRBJ1-1; V: TRBV28; D: TRBD1; CDR3: CASSSPRQGWKNTEAFF; DNA: TGTGCCAGCAGCTCCCCCCGACAGGGCTGGAAGAACACTGAAGCTTTCTTT
length: 18; size: NA; J: TRBJ1-1; V: TRBV5-1; D: TRBD1; CDR3: CASSPILDRGVGNTEAFF; DNA: TGCGCCAGCAGCCCGATCCTTGACAGGGGGGTCGGGAACACTGAAGCTTTCTTT
length: 15; size: few; J: TRBJ2-1; V: TRBV2; D: NA; CDR3: CASSEGGWSYNEQFF; DNA: TGTGCCAGCAGTGAGGGGGGTTGGTCCTACAATGAGCAGTTCTTC
length: 15; size: NA; J: TRBJ1-1; V: TRBV6-5; D: NA; CDR3: CASSSSGGWNTEAFF; DNA: TGTGCCAGCAGTTCCAGCGGAGGCTGGAACACTGAAGCTTTCTTT
length: 15; size: once; J: TRBJ2-5; V: TRBV5-5; D: NA; CDR3: CASIPGAEYQETQYF; DNA: TGTGCCAGCATCCCTGGGGCAGAGTACCAAGAGACCCAGTACTTC
length: 15; size: NA; J: TRBJ2-1; V: TRBV11-2; D: TRBD2; CDR3: CASSLELAGINEQFF; DNA: TGTGCCAGCAGCTTAGAACTAGCGGGAATTAATGAGCAGTTCTTC
length: 16; size: few; J: TRBJ1-5; V: TRBV19; D: TRBD1; CDR3: CASNPGGSWLNQPQHF; DNA: TGTGCCAGTAACCCAGGGGGCTCGTGGCTCAATCAGCCCCAGCATTTT
length: 15; size: NA; J: TRBJ2-5; V: TRBV7-2; D: TRBD2; CDR3: CASSATSGGAGSQYF; DNA: TGTGCCAGCAGCGCAACTAGCGGGGGGGCGGGGTCCCAGTACTTC
length: 15; size: NA; J: TRBJ1-1; V: TRBV4-1; D: NA; CDR3: CASSQEGRRAAEAFF; DNA: TGCGCCAGCAGCCAAGAAGGAAGGCGGGCAGCAGAAGCTTTCTTT
length: 12; size: NA; J: TRBJ2-2; V: TRBV28; D: NA; CDR3: CATQRSTGELFF; DNA: TGTGCCACGCAGAGGTCGACCGGGGAGCTGTTTTTT
length: 13; size: NA; J: TRBJ1-3; V: TRBV29-1; D: TRBD1; CDR3: CSTWTGTGNTIYF; DNA: TGCAGCACCTGGACAGGGACTGGAAACACCATATATTTT